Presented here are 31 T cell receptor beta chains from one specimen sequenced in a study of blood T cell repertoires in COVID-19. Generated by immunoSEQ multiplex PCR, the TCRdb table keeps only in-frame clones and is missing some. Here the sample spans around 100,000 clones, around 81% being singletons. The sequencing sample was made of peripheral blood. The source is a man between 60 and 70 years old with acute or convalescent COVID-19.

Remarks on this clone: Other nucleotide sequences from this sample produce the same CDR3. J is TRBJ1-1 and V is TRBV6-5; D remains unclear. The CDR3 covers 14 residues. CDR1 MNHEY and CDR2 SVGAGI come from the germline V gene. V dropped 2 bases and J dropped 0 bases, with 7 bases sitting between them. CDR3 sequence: CASSYADMNTEAFF. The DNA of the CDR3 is TGTGCCAGCAGTTACGCAGACATGAACACTGAAGCTTTCTTT.

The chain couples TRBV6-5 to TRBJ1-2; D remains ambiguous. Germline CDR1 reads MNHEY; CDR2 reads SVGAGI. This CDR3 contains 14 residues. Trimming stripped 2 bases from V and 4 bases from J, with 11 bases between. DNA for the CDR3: TGTGCCAGCAGTTACAGACCAGGCCCCTATGGCTACACCTTC. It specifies CASSYRPGPYGYTF.

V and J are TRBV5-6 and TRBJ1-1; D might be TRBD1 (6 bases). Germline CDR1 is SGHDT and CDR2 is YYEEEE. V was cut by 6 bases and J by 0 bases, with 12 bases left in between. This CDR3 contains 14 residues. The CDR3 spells CASTRTDLNTEAFF. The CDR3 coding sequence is TGTGCCAGCACCCGGACAGATTTGAACACTGAAGCTTTCTTT.

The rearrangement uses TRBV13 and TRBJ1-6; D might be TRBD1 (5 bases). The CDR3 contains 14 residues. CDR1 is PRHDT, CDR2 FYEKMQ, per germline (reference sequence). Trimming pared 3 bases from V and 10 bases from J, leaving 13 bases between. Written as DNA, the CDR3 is TGTGCCAGCAGCTTGACAGTGGTTGGATCACCCCTCCACTTT. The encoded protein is CASSLTVVGSPLHF.

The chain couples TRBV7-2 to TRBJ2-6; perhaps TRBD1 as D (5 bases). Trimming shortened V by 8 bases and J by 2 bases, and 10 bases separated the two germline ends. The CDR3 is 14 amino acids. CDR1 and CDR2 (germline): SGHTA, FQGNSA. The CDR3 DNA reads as TGTGCCAGCTCCAGGGCCGCTGGGGCCAACGTCCTGACTTTC. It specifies CASSRAAGANVLTF.

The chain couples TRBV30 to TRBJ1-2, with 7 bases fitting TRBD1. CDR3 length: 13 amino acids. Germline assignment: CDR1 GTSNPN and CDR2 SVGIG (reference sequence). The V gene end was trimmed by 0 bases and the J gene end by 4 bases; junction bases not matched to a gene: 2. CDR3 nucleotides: TGTGCCTGGAGTGTCCGGGACAGCTATGGCTACACCTTC. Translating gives CAWSVRDSYGYTF.

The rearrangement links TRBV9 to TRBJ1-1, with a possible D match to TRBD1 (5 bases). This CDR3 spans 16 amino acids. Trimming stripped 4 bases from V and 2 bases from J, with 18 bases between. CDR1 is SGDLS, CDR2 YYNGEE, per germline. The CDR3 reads CASSPRFGASNTEAFF. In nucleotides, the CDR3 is TGTGCCAGCAGCCCCCGCTTTGGGGCCTCTAACACTGAAGCTTTCTTT.

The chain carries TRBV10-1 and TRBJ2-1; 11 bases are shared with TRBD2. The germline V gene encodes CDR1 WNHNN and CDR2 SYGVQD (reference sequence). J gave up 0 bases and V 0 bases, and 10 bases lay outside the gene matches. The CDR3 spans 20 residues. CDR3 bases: TGCGCCAGCAGTGAGTCCTCCCTAGCGGGGGGCCAGAGCTCCTACAATGAGCAGTTCTTC. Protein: CASSESSLAGGQSSYNEQFF.

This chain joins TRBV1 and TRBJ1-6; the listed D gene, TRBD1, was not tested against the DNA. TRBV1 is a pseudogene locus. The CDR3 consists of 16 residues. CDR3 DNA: TGCACCAGCAGTCTACAGCTGAGCTCCTATAATTCACCCCTCCACTTT. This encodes CTSSLQLSSYNSPLHF.

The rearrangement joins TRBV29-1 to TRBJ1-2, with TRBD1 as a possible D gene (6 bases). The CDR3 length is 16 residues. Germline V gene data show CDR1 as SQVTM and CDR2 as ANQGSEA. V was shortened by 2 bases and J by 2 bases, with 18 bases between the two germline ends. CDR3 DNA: TGCAGCGTTGAACGGAAGGGGGGGGCCCGAAACTATGGCTACACCTTC. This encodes CSVERKGGARNYGYTF.

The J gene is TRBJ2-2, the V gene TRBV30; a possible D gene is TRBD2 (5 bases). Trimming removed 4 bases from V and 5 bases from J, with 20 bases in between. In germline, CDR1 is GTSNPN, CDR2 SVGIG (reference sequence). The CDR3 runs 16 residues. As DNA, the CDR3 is TGTGCCTGGACTATTCAACGAGGGAGTGGGACCGGGGAGCTGTTTTTT. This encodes CAWTIQRGSGTGELFF. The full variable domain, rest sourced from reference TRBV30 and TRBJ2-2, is SQTIHQWPATLVQPVGSPLSLECTVEGTSNPNLYWYRQAAGRGLQLLFYSVGIGQISSEVPQNLSASRPQDRQFILSSKKLLLSDSGFYLCAWTIQRGSGTGELFFGEGSRLTVL.

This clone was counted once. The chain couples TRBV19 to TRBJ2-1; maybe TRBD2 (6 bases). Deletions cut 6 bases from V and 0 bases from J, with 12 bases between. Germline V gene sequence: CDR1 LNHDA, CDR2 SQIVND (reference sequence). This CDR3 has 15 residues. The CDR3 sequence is CASSTDGSSYNEQFF. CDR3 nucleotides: TGTGCCAGTAGCACGGACGGGAGCTCCTACAATGAGCAGTTCTTC.

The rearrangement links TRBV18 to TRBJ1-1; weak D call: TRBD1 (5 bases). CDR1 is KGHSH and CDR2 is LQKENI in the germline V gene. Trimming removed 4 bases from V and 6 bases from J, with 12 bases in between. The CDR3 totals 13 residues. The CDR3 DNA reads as TGTGCCAGCTCACTTACCTTCAGGGCTGAAGCTTTCTTT. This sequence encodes CASSLTFRAEAFF.

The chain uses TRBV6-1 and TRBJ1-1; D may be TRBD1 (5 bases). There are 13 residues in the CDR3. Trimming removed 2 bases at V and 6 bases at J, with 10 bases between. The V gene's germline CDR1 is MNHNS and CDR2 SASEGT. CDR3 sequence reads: CASSEIQGSEAFF. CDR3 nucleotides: TGTGCCAGCAGTGAAATTCAGGGTTCTGAAGCTTTCTTT.

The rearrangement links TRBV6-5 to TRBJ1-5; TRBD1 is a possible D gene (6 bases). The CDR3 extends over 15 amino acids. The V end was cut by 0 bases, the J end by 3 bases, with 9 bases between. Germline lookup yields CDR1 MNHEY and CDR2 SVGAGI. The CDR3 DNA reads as TGTGCCAGCAGTTACTCCCGACAGGACAATCAGCCCCAGCATTTT. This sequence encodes CASSYSRQDNQPQHF.

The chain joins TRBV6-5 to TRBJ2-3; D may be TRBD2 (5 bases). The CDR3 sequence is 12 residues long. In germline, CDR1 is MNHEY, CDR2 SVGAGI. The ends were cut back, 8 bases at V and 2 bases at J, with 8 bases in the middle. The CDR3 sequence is CASGGSTDTQYF. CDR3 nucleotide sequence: TGTGCCAGCGGCGGGTCCACAGATACGCAGTATTTT.

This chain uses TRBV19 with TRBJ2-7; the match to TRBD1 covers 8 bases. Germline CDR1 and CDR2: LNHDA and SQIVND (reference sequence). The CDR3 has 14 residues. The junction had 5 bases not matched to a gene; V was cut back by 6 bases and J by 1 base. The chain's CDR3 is CASSRGQGSYEQYF. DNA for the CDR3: TGTGCCAGTAGCCGTGGACAGGGTTCCTACGAGCAGTACTTC.

The CDR3 nucleotides are TGCGCCAGCAGCTTGGAAGGGGTAGGGGCCAGTAATGAAAAACTGTTTTTT. It codes for CASSLEGVGASNEKLFF. The J gene is TRBJ1-4, the V gene TRBV5-1, with D possibly being TRBD1 (5 bases). Germline V gene lookup returns CDR1 SGHRS and CDR2 YFSETQ. The V end was cut by 0 bases, the J end by 4 bases, with 16 bases between. There are 17 residues in the CDR3.

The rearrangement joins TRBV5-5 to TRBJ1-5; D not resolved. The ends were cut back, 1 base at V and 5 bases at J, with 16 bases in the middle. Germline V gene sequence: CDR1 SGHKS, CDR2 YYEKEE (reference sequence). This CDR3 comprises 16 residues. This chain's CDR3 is CASSLIGRGGHQPQHF. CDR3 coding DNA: TGTGCCAGCAGCTTGATAGGGAGAGGTGGCCATCAGCCCCAGCATTTT.

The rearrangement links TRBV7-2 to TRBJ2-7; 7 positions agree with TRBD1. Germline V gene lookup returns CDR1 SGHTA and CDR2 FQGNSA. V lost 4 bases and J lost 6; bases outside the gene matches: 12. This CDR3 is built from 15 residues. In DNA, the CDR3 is TGTGCCAGCAGCTCTCGACAGGGCGGTGGCGTCGAGCAGTACTTC. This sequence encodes CASSSRQGGGVEQYF.

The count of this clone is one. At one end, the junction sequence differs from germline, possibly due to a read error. The CDR3 protein is CASSLGRGVRQETQYF. The CDR3 coding sequence is TGTGCTAGCAGCTTAGGGCGGGGGGTCCGTCAAGAGACCCAGTACTTC. The chain carries TRBV7-7 and TRBJ2-5; 8 bases align to TRBD2. Per the germline V gene, CDR1 is SSHAT and CDR2 is FNYEAQ (reference sequence). The CDR3 extends over 16 amino acids.

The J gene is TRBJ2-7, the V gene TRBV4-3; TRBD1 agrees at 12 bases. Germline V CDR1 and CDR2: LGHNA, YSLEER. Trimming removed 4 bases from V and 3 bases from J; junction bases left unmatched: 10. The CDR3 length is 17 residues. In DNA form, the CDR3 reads TGCGCCAGCAGCCTTCTACCCGGGACAGGGGGCCGCTACGAGCAGTACTTC. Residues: CASSLLPGTGGRYEQYF.

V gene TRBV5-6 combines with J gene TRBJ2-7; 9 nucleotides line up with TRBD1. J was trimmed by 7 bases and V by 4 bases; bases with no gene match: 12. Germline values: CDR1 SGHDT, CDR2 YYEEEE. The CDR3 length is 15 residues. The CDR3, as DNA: TGTGCCAGCAGCCCCGAGGGACAGGGCAGGAGGGAGCAGTACTTC. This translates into CASSPEGQGRREQYF.

CDR3 in DNA: TGTGCCAGCTCACCGGGACTAGCGGGGGGTCTTTACAATGAGCAGTTCTTC. It translates to CASSPGLAGGLYNEQFF. The chain links TRBV18 to TRBJ2-1, with TRBD2 matching over 15 bases. The junction had 4 bases not matched to a gene; V was cut back by 3 bases and J by 4 bases. Germline V lookup: CDR1 KGHSH, CDR2 LQKENI. The CDR3 runs 17 residues.

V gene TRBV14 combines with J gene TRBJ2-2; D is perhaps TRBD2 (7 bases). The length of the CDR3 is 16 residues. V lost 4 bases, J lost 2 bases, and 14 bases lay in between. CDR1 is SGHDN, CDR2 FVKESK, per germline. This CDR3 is CASSPLGGANTGELFF. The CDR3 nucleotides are TGTGCCAGCAGCCCTCTAGGGGGGGCCAACACCGGGGAGCTGTTTTTT.

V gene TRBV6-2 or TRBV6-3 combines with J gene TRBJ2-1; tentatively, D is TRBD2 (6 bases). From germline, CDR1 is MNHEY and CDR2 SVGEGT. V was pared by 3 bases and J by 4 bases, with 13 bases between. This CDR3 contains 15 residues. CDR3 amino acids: CASSYYSGLYNEQFF. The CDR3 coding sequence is TGTGCCAGCAGTTATTATAGCGGCCTATACAATGAGCAGTTCTTC.

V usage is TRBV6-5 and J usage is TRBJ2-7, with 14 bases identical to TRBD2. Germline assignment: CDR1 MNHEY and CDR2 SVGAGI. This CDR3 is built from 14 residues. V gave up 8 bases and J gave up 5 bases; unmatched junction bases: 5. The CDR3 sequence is CASQTSGGANEQYF. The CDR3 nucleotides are TGTGCCAGCCAGACTAGCGGGGGGGCGAACGAGCAGTACTTC.

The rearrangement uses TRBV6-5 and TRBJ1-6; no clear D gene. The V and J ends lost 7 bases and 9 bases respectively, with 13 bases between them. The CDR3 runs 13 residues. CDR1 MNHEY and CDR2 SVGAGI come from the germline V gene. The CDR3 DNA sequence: TGTGCCAGCAAGGACCCGGGAGGTTCACCCCTCCACTTT. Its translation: CASKDPGGSPLHF.

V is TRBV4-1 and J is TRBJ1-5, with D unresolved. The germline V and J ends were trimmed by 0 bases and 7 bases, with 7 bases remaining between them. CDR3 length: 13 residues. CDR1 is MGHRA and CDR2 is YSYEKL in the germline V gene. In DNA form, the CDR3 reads TGCGCCAGCAGCCAAGATCCGGGGCAGCCCCAGCATTTT. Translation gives CASSQDPGQPQHF.

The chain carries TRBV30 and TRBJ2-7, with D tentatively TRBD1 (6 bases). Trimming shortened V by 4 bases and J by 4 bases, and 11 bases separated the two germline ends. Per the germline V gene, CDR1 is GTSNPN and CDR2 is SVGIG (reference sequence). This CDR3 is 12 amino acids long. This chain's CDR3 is CAWTRDTYEQYF. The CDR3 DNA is TGTGCCTGGACCCGGGACACTTACGAGCAGTACTTC.

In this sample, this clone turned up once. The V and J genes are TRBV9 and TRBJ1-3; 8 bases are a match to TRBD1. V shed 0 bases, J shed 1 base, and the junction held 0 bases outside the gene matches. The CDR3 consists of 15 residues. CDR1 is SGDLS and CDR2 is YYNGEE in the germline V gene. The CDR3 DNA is TGTGCCAGCAGCGTAGGGACAGGGTCTGGAAACACCATATATTTT. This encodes CASSVGTGSGNTIYF.